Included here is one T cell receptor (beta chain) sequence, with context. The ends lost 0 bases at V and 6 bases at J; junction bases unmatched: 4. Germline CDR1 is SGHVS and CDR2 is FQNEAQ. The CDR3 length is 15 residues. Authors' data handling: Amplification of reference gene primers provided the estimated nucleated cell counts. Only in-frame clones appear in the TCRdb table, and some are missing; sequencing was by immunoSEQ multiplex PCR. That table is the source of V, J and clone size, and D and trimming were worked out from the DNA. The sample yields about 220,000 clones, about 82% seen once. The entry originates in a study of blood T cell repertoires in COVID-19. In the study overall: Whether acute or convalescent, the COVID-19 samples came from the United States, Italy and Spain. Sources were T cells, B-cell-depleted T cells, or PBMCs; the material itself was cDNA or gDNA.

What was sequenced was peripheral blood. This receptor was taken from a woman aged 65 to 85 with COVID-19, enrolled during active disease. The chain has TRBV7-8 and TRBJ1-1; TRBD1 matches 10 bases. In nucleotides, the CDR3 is TGTGCCAGCAGCTTAGCGTCAGGACAGGGGGCTGAAGCTTTCTTT. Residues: CASSLASGQGAEAFF.